One TCR beta chain is described in this entry. Its antigen is unidentified. This entry belongs to a study of shared clonotypes between healthy human individuals. The study, taken as a whole, reports: Rarefaction curves obtained for sorted subsets showed sequencing incomplete despite large depth.

CDR3 length: 13 amino acids. Trimming left V 8 bases short and J 3 bases short, with 11 bases between. Germline lookup yields CDR1 MNHNS and CDR2 SASEGT. Using immunoSEQ multiplex PCR, the repertoire was profiled, and TCRdb retains in-frame clones only, with some absent. The profile covers 2 million to 2.5 million clones, with roughly 95% appearing a single time and less than 0.15% taken by the ten largest. All participating donors were Caucasian adults from Nashville, Tennessee. Into CD45RA+ naive and CD45RA-negative memory subsets, the CD4+ cells were split. The sequence came from a man between 18 and 29 years old in good health. This chain joins TRBV6-1 and TRBJ1-5; D is perhaps TRBD1 (5 bases). The sequenced sample consisted of naive CD4+ T cells sorted from blood. Subset noted: CD45RA+ positively selected. CDR3: CASARQHNQPQHF. Here the CDR3 DNA reads TGTGCCAGCGCACGACAGCACAATCAGCCCCAGCATTTT.